This T cell receptor (beta chain) comes out of a study of blood T cell repertoires in COVID-19 (dated by TCRdb to the early 2020s). In terms of the full investigation: Samples from collaborators originated in the United States, Italy and Spain and spanned both the acute and convalescent phases of COVID-19. The prospective study material was composed of cDNA or gDNA derived from T cells, B-cell-depleted T cells, or PBMCs. The dataset comprised deeply sampled blood TCRbeta repertoires from subjects exposed to, actively infected with, or recovered from COVID-19. The repertoires were made available in a free public database intended to serve as a resource for research on the immune response to SARS-CoV-2. Samples were obtained from the ongoing ImmuneRACE study (first 160 participants) and from roughly 1,300 subjects provided by 6 global collaborators. The sample metadata nearly always contained a de-identified subject ID, COVID-19 status, age in years and sex. Where available, HLA class I and class II types were taken from metadata supplied by the sample provider and were not determined by assay-based typing. Results and caveats for the whole study, not just this receptor: Clinical and demographic metadata were provided uncurated, with the amount varying by source and participant.

One collaborating source in Seattle enrolled patients during active infection and followed them longitudinally through the course of disease. Whole blood was collected in K2EDTA tubes by collaborating institutions according to the institutions' own protocols. Collaborator samples were shipped for TCRbeta analysis as frozen whole blood, isolated PBMCs, or DNA extracted from either sample type. TCRbeta CDR3 regions were amplified from genomic DNA using the immunoSEQ Assay, a bias-controlled multiplex PCR. The original pipeline was this. Nucleated cell counts per sample were estimated from amplification of reference gene primers within the assay. Sequence reads were collapsed and filtered to measure the absolute abundance of every unique TCRbeta CDR3 rearrangement. Productive Simpson clonality was computed per sample as the square root of Simpson's diversity index over productive rearrangements. Entries here come from immuneACCESS through TCRdb and include only in-frame sequences with V and J called. Some clones fail to appear in such tables; in the studies checked, an unresolved V gene covers under half of the shortfall, and the cause of the remainder is unknown. V and J calls and clone size are copied from that table; D and trimming were computed from the DNA. The sample contains about 220,000 clones, roughly four fifths of them found a single time. The biggest ten clones account for roughly 8.2% of the sample.

The sample holds one count of this clone. The antigen this receptor binds is unknown. Per-base qualities were not stored, and no clone one base away is much larger. The CDR3 runs 16 amino acids, cysteine and phenylalanine included. CDR3 DNA is the only sequence kept; it has 48 bases, read in frame from the first base. The germline V gene specifies SGDLS as CDR1 and YYNGEE as CDR2. The junction shows trimming of 0 bases on V and 7 bases on J, and the gene matches do not reach 7 bases of it. The receptor comes from a woman of 80 years or more with COVID-19, enrolled during active disease. Here the chain combines TRBV9 and TRBJ2-1, and TRBD2 matches 10 of the central bases. The sample comprised peripheral blood. The CDR3 reads as follows: CASSVVERGGQNEQFF. Here is the DNA: TGTGCCAGCAGCGTAGTGGAGCGGGGGGGCCAAAATGAGCAGTTCTTC.